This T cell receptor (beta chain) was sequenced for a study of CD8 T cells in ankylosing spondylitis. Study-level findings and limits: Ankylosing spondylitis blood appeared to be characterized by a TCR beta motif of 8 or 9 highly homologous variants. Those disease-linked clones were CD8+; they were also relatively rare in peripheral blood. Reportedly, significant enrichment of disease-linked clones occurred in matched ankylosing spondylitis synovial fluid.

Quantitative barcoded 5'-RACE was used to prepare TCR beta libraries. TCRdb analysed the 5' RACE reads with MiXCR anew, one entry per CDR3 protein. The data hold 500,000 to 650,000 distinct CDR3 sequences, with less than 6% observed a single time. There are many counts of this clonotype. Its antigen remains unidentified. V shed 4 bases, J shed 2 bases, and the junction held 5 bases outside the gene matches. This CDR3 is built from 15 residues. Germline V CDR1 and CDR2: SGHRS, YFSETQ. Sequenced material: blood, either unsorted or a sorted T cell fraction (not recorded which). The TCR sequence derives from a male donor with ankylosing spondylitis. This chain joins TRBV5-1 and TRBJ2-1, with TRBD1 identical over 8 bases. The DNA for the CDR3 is TGCGCCAGCAGCCACGGACAGGGCACCTACAATGAGCAGTTCTTC. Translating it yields CASSHGQGTYNEQFF.